This T cell receptor beta chain originates from a study of T cell therapy after organ transplantation. Study overall: T cells were expanded 2 to 3 weeks with 30 CMV class I/II epitopes.

Produced via immunoSEQ multiplex PCR; TCRdb's table is partial and in-frame only. Here the sample spans approximately 52,000 clones, 94% being singletons. Findings and limits, study-wide: Poor CD8+ T cell yield may explain few expansions in nonresponders. In nonresponders, large pretherapy expansions changed minimally after therapy.

CDR3 length: 13 residues. Germline V gene sequence: CDR1 MRHNA, CDR2 SNTAGT. V lost 2 bases to trimming and J lost 1 base, with 3 bases between them. Regarding this clone: Its matching antigen is unknown.

The sequence came from a human patient who had received a solid organ transplant and had CMV disease. The sample was CD8+ T cells from blood, taken before autologous CMV-specific T cell therapy. The gene calls are TRBV6-4 and TRBJ2-4; D unclear. CDR3 loop: CASSDGAKNIQYF. The CDR3 region has the DNA TGTGCCAGCAGTGACGGGGCCAAAAACATTCAGTACTTC.